This T cell receptor (beta chain) was captured by sequencing in a study of glioma-infiltrating T cells after dendritic cell vaccination. There are 16 residues in the CDR3. Germline V gene lookup returns CDR1 LNHNV and CDR2 YYDKDF (reference sequence). J gave up 3 bases and V 1 base, and 3 bases lay outside the gene matches. Using immunoSEQ multiplex PCR, the repertoire was profiled, and TCRdb retains in-frame clones only, with some absent. Of tens of thousands of clones listed, 80% to 85% are singletons. Sequencing was performed on blood, taken before dendritic cell vaccination. The rearrangement links TRBV15 to TRBJ1-6; 7 bases fit TRBD1. The TCR originated in a human donor with glioblastoma. CDR3 DNA sequence: TGTGCCACCAGCAGAGGGGACAGATTCTATAATTCACCCCTCCACTTT. Its translation is CATSRGDRFYNSPLHF.